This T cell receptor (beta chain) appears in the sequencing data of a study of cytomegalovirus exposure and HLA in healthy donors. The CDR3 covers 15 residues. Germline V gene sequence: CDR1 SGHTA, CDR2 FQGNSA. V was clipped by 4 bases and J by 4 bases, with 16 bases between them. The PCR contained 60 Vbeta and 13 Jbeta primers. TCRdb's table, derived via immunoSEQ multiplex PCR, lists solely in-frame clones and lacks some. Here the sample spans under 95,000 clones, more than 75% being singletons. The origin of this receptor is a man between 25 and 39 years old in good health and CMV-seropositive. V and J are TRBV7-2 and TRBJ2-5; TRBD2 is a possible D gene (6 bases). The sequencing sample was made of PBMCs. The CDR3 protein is CASSSPSVSGETQYF. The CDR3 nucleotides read TGTGCCAGCAGCTCCCCTAGCGTATCAGGAGAGACCCAGTACTTC.